Below are 26 T cell receptor beta chains sequenced from a single sample in a study of cytomegalovirus exposure and HLA in healthy donors. The PCR ran on 60 Vbeta and 13 Jbeta primers. Data came from immunoSEQ multiplex PCR; TCRdb stores just in-frame clones and leaves some out. The repertoire shows around 130,000 clones; the top ten hold approximately 1.9%. The sample consisted of PBMCs. The receptors originated from a woman aged 55-69 years in good health and CMV-seronegative.

As DNA, the CDR3 is TGTGCCAGCAGGCATATGGACAGATTGAACACTGAAGCTTTCTTT. This sequence encodes CASRHMDRLNTEAFF. The chain links TRBV5-4 to TRBJ1-1, with D possibly being TRBD1 (6 bases). The CDR3 runs to 15 residues. Trimming removed 5 bases from V and 0 bases from J, with 14 bases in between. From germline, CDR1 is SGHNT and CDR2 YYREEE (reference sequence).

This chain links TRBV28 with TRBJ2-7, with 9 bases matching TRBD1. After removal of 5 bases from V and 2 bases from J, the junction contained 10 bases not matched to a gene. CDR1 is MDHEN and CDR2 is SYDVKM in the germline V gene. The CDR3 consists of 16 residues. This chain's CDR3 is CASSPSPGQGTYEQYF. The CDR3, as DNA: TGTGCCAGCAGTCCGAGCCCGGGACAGGGTACCTACGAGCAGTACTTC.

The V and J genes are TRBV5-8 and TRBJ2-7; D unclear. CDR1 and CDR2 (germline): SGHTS, YDEGEE. The CDR3 totals 13 residues. V was pared by 4 bases and J by 4 bases, with 12 bases between. The CDR3 DNA reads as TGTGCCAGCAGCCTATACGGTCGGTACGAGCAGTACTTC. Protein product: CASSLYGRYEQYF.

The chain links TRBV4-2 to TRBJ1-6; a weak D match, TRBD1 (5 bases). From germline, CDR1 is LGHNA and CDR2 YNFKEQ. The CDR3 covers 15 residues. V lost 2 bases and J 10 bases, leaving 15 bases between the germline ends. The CDR3 region has the DNA TGTGCCAGCAGCCAAAGGGGAGGGCCGGACTCACCCCTCCACTTT. It translates to CASSQRGGPDSPLHF.

The rearrangement joins TRBV7-2 to TRBJ2-7, with TRBD2 identical over 8 bases. The CDR3 covers 16 residues. V lost 6 bases and J lost 1; bases outside the gene matches: 11. Germline loops: CDR1 SGHTA, CDR2 FQGNSA. CDR3 sequence (DNA): TGTGCCAGCAGGTATAGCAGCGGGGGCTTTTCCTACGAGCAGTACTTC. The encoded protein is CASRYSSGGFSYEQYF.

The genes are TRBV5-1 and TRBJ1-1; D is ambiguous. The V gene's germline CDR1 is SGHRS and CDR2 YFSETQ. CDR3 size: 14 residues. With 1 base removed from V and 3 bases from J, the gap between germline ends came to 10 bases. The CDR3 region has the DNA TGCGCCAGCAGCTTGCTAGAAATAGACACTGAAGCTTTCTTT. Amino acid sequence: CASSLLEIDTEAFF. Full variable domain (remainder filled in from reference TRBV5-1 and TRBJ1-1): KAGVTQTPRYLIKTRGQQVTLSCSPISGHRSVSWYQQTPGQGLQFLFEYFSETQRNKGNFPGRFSGRQFSNSRSEMNVSTLELGDSALYLCASSLLEIDTEAFFGQGTRLTVV.

This chain uses TRBV10-3 with TRBJ2-7; 9 bases are shared with TRBD1. The trim removed 11 bases at V and 2 bases at J, leaving 4 bases unmatched. The CDR3 contains 12 residues. In germline, CDR1 is ENHRY, CDR2 SYGVKD. CDR3 sequence (DNA): TGTGCCGGCGGGACAGGGCCCTACGAGCAGTACTTC. It translates to CAGGTGPYEQYF.

This chain connects TRBV12-2 to TRBJ1-2; TRBD1 is taken as the D call from the table, unchecked against the DNA. TRBV12-2 is annotated as a pseudogene. The CDR3 runs to 14 residues. CDR3 residues: CASRFQIQGNGYTF. The CDR3 nucleotides are TGTGCAAGTCGCTTCCAAATACAGGGGAATGGCTACACCTTC.

The rearrangement joins TRBV6-4 to TRBJ2-1, with 8 positions matching TRBD2. Looked up from germline, CDR1 is MRHNA and CDR2 is SNTAGT. This CDR3 spans 16 amino acids. V trimming: 1 base; J trimming: 6 bases; junction bases outside the gene matches: 8. CDR3 nucleotides: TGTGCCAGCAGTGACTGGCGGGGGGCCGACAGCAATGAGCAGTTCTTC. It is translated as CASSDWRGADSNEQFF.

This chain links TRBV4-2 with TRBJ2-5; 16 positions match TRBD2. Germline V CDR1 and CDR2: LGHNA, YNFKEQ. The CDR3 extends over 19 amino acids. J lost 5 bases, V lost 1 base, and 10 bases had no gene match. In DNA, the CDR3 is TGTGCCAGCAGCCAAGTGGGACTAGCGGGGGGGGGAGGTCGGGAGACCCAGTACTTC. Protein sequence: CASSQVGLAGGGGRETQYF.

The CDR3 region is CASSHGGVPNYGYTF. CDR3 nucleotide sequence: TGCGCCAGCAGCCATGGTGGAGTTCCTAACTATGGCTACACCTTC. The chain couples TRBV4-1 to TRBJ1-2; D remains unclear. Deletions cut 3 bases from V and 0 bases from J, with 11 bases between. From germline, CDR1 is MGHRA and CDR2 YSYEKL. The CDR3 sequence is 15 residues long.

The chain links TRBV9 to TRBJ1-1, with D perhaps TRBD1 (5 bases). Trimming removed 6 bases at V and 0 bases at J, with 21 bases between. Looked up from germline, CDR1 is SGDLS and CDR2 is YYNGEE. The CDR3 is made up of 17 amino acids. This CDR3 reads CASTQGETGPMNTEAFF. In DNA, the CDR3 is TGTGCCAGCACCCAAGGGGAAACAGGTCCTATGAACACTGAAGCTTTCTTT. The whole variable domain, remainder taken from reference TRBV9 and TRBJ1-1, is DSGVTQTPKHLITATGQRVTLRCSPRSGDLSVYWYQQSLDQGLQFLIQYYNGEERAKGNILERFSAQQFPDLHSELNLSSLELGDSALYFCASTQGETGPMNTEAFFGQGTRLTVV.

V usage is TRBV19 and J usage is TRBJ1-6; D might be TRBD1 (5 bases). Germline V gives CDR1 LNHDA, CDR2 SQIVND (reference sequence). This CDR3 has 13 amino acids. The V end lost 4 bases, the J end lost 7 bases, and 8 bases lay between the germline ends. CDR3 nucleotides: TGTGCCAGTAGTACGGGGGGGAATTCACCCCTCCACTTT. It specifies CASSTGGNSPLHF.

V usage is TRBV11-1 and J usage is TRBJ1-2; D is uncertain. CDR1 is SGHAT and CDR2 is FQDESV in the germline V gene (reference sequence). V was clipped by 5 bases and J by 2 bases, with 12 bases between them. The CDR3 is 14 amino acids. DNA for the CDR3: TGTGCCAGCAGCCCCCGGTTTCGGAACTATGGCTACACCTTC. This codes for CASSPRFRNYGYTF.

CDR3 coding DNA: TGTGCCAGCAGTGTGTCAGGGACGAACACCGGGGAGCTGTTTTTT. Translating gives CASSVSGTNTGELFF. The chain joins TRBV6-4 to TRBJ2-2, with a tentative D call TRBD1 (5 bases). The V gene lost 4 bases and the J gene lost 0 bases, with 9 bases spanning the gap. CDR1 and CDR2 from the germline V gene are MRHNA and SNTAGT. The CDR3 runs 15 residues.

This chain links TRBV30 with TRBJ2-7; D unclear. Germline V gene data show CDR1 as GTSNPN and CDR2 as SVGIG (reference sequence). Trimming stripped 1 base from V and 2 bases from J, with 9 bases between. The CDR3 totals 13 residues. CDR3 nucleotide sequence: TGTGCCTGGAGTGAATCACAGACCTACGAGCAGTACTTC. The encoded protein is CAWSESQTYEQYF.

J is TRBJ2-7 and V is TRBV27, with D perhaps TRBD2 (6 bases). Trimming took off 3 bases at V and 0 bases at J, with 12 bases between the two ends. CDR3 length: 15 amino acids. Germline CDR1 reads MNHEY; CDR2 reads SMNVEV (reference sequence). CDR3 sequence (DNA): TGTGCCAGCAGTTTTGGGGGGAGTAACTCCTACGAGCAGTACTTC. This gives the protein CASSFGGSNSYEQYF.

The chain carries TRBV6-6 and TRBJ2-1; TRBD2 is a possible D gene (6 bases). Trimming left V 6 bases short and J 5 bases short, with 17 bases between. The CDR3 is 15 residues long. Germline V gene lookup returns CDR1 MNHNY and CDR2 SVGAGI (reference sequence). CDR3 in amino acids: CASSTPEGLNNEQFF. The DNA for the CDR3 is TGTGCCAGCAGCACACCGGAGGGACTTAACAATGAGCAGTTCTTC.

The CDR3 DNA reads TGTGCCAGTAGTCCCAGACAGTACCAAGAGACCCAGTACTTC. This translates into CASSPRQYQETQYF. J is TRBJ2-5 and V is TRBV19, with D possibly matching TRBD1 (5 bases). Germline V gene sequence: CDR1 LNHDA, CDR2 SQIVND (reference sequence). V was cut by 5 bases and J by 0 bases, with 10 bases left in between. This CDR3 has 14 amino acids.

The chain carries TRBV10-3 and TRBJ2-1; 9 nucleotides match TRBD1. The ends lost 3 bases at V and 12 bases at J; junction bases unmatched: 12. The CDR3 has 15 residues. Germline CDR1 ENHRY, CDR2 SYGVKD. Written as DNA, the CDR3 is TGTGCCATCAGTGACGCCTCGGGACAGGGTACTAGGCAGTTCTTC. Translation: CAISDASGQGTRQFF.

V is TRBV4-1 and J is TRBJ1-1; a weak D match, TRBD1 (5 bases). The length of the CDR3 is 13 residues. Germline CDR1 and CDR2: MGHRA and YSYEKL. Trimming removed 4 bases from V and 2 bases from J, with 8 bases in between. In nucleotides, the CDR3 is TGCGCCAGCAGCCCGCAGGGAAACACTGAAGCTTTCTTT. Protein: CASSPQGNTEAFF.

V and J are TRBV7-9 and TRBJ1-6, with 8 bases fitting TRBD1. Germline V lookup: CDR1 SEHNR, CDR2 FQNEAQ (reference sequence). V lost 1 base and J lost 7; bases outside the gene matches: 6. This CDR3 spans 16 amino acids. CDR3 protein: CASSLGGQGVNSPLHF. Here the CDR3 DNA reads TGTGCCAGCAGCTTAGGAGGACAGGGTGTAAATTCACCCCTCCACTTT.

J is TRBJ2-5 and V is TRBV6-1; tentatively, D is TRBD1 (5 bases). The better agreement between TRBJ2-7 and the DNA end casts doubt on the J call. Looked up from germline, CDR1 is MNHNS and CDR2 is SASEGT. This CDR3 is built from 15 residues. CDR3 residues: CASSAWKGSSYEQYF. DNA for the CDR3: TGTGCCAGCAGTGCATGGAAGGGGTCAAGCTACGAGCAGTACTTC.

This chain joins TRBV19 and TRBJ2-3, with TRBD2 matching over 15 bases. With 3 bases clipped from V and 4 bases from J, the junction kept 8 bases outside the gene matches. Germline V gene data show CDR1 as LNHDA and CDR2 as SQIVND (reference sequence). The CDR3 runs to 18 residues. CDR3 bases: TGTGCCAGTAGTATGCGAGGACTAGCGGGGGGGATATCAGATACGCAGTATTTT. Its translation is CASSMRGLAGGISDTQYF.

The chain recombines TRBV11-3 with TRBJ2-2, with D perhaps matching TRBD1 (5 bases). The V and J ends lost 5 bases and 0 bases respectively, with 13 bases between them. CDR3 length: 16 residues. The V gene's germline CDR1 is SGHNT and CDR2 YENEEA. CDR3: CASSQRQRSNTGELFF. CDR3 coding DNA: TGTGCCAGCAGCCAGAGACAGAGGTCGAACACCGGGGAGCTGTTTTTT.

This chain uses TRBV28 with TRBJ2-7; TRBD1 agrees at 9 bases. V lost 5 bases to trimming and J lost 4 bases; unmatched junction nucleotides: 9. Germline CDR1 MDHEN, CDR2 SYDVKM. The CDR3 loop spans 15 amino acids. CDR3: CASSLAGTGNYEQYF. The CDR3 DNA is TGTGCCAGCAGTCTCGCCGGGACAGGGAATTACGAGCAGTACTTC.